This entry features one T cell receptor beta chain sequence. Its antigen remains unknown. This entry comes from a study of long-term antiretroviral therapy in people with HIV. Study findings and constraints: It was observed that HIV repertoires exhibited narrower CDR3 length ranges than controls. Nothing was known about ART adherence, viral resistance or changes in therapy. Older ART regimens may have been in use when blood was drawn between about 2004 and 2018. The data indicate that diversity increased after ART but remained below transplant donor controls.

Researchers report immunoSEQ v3.0 was run at survey level. TCRdb's table, derived via immunoSEQ multiplex PCR, lists solely in-frame clones and lacks some. The sample contains 45,000 or so clones, over 90% of which appear only once. This CDR3 spans 15 amino acids. Germline V lookup: CDR1 SGHVS, CDR2 FQNEAQ. V was trimmed by 0 bases and J by 2 bases, leaving 8 bases between them. This clonotype originated in a man aged 25 to 40 with HIV. The rearrangement uses TRBV7-8 and TRBJ1-3; D possibly corresponds to TRBD1 (5 bases). Source: unsorted PBMCs, taken 9.2 years after starting antiretroviral therapy. The CDR3 region has the DNA TGTGCCAGCAGCTTAGCGCGGGGCACTGGAAACACCATATATTTT. This translates into CASSLARGTGNTIYF.